This T cell receptor beta chain came from a study of identical twins. Whole-study findings and limits: Cord blood's abundant beta clonotypes had fewer insertions, unlike memory repertoires.

Via MiXCR, TCRdb re-called the 5' RACE reads, giving one row per CDR3 protein. The sample yields a few hundred thousand distinct CDR3 sequences, around 8.3% seen once. This clonotype has at least ten counts. Its target is not known. The sample was also reused in another study, on yellow fever vaccine responses in identical twins.

This TCR was sampled from a woman aged 18 to 35 in good health. Sequenced: CD8+ T cells sorted from blood.

DNA for the CDR3: TGTGCCAGCAGACTAGCGGGAGGGCCTAATGAGCAGTTCTTC. This sequence encodes CASRLAGGPNEQFF. This rearrangement joins TRBV6-2 or TRBV6-3 to TRBJ2-1; TRBD2 matches 13 bases. The trim removed 6 bases at V and 7 bases at J, leaving 3 bases unmatched. This CDR3 has 14 residues. From germline, CDR1 is MNHEY and CDR2 SVGEGT.